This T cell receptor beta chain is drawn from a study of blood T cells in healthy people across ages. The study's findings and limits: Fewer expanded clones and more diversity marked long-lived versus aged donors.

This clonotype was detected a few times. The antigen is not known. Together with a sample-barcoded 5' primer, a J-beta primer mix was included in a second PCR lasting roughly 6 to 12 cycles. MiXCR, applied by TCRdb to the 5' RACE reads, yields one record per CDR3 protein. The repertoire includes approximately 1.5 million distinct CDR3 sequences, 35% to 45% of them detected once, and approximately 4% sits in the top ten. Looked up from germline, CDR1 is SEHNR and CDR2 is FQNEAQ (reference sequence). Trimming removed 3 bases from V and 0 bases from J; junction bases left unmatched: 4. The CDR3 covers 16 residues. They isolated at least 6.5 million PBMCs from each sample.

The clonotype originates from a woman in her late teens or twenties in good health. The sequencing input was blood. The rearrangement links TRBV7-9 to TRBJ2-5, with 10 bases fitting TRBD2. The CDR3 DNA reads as TGTGCCAGCAGCTTCATACTAGCGGGGCACCAAGAGACCCAGTACTTC. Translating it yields CASSFILAGHQETQYF. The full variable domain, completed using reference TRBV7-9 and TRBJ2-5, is DTGVSQNPRHKITKRGQNVTFRCDPISEHNRLYWYRQTLGQGPEFLTYFQNEAQLEKSRLLSDRFSAERPKGSFSTLEIQRTEQGDSAMYLCASSFILAGHQETQYFGPGTRLLVL.